The 12 T cell receptor beta chains below all came from one sample that was sequenced in a study of CD8 T cells in ankylosing spondylitis. Via MiXCR, TCRdb re-called the 5' RACE reads, giving one row per CDR3 protein. The table has 150,000 to 200,000 distinct CDR3 sequences, around a third seen once. The sample was synovial fluid, either unsorted or a sorted T cell fraction (not recorded which). These receptors originate from a male donor with ankylosing spondylitis.

The gene calls are TRBV4-1 and TRBJ2-1; possible D gene TRBD2, 5 bases. Trimming stripped 1 base from V and 6 bases from J, with 10 bases between. The CDR3 is 14 residues long. Germline-derived CDR1 and CDR2 are MGHRA and YSYEKL. CDR3 region: CASSQGSRGNEQFF. The CDR3 DNA reads TGCGCCAGCAGCCAAGGTTCCCGGGGCAATGAGCAGTTCTTC.

This clonotype was observed at least ten times. The CDR3 nucleotides are TGTGCCAGCAGCTTGGCAGGGGCTAGCAATCAGCCCCAGCATTTT. It codes for CASSLAGASNQPQHF. This sequence joins TRBV5-6 and TRBJ1-5; D may be TRBD1 (6 bases). Between the trimmed V and J ends, which lost 0 bases and 0 bases, there was a span of 7 bases. From germline, CDR1 is SGHDT and CDR2 YYEEEE. There are 15 residues in the CDR3.

The CDR3 DNA follows: TGTGCTAGTGGTTTTTGGGACCGGCGTAATGAGCAGTTCTTC. Its protein is CASGFWDRRNEQFF. The rearrangement uses TRBV12-5 and TRBJ2-1; D is perhaps TRBD1 or TRBD2 (5 bases each). CDR1 and CDR2 from the germline V gene are LGHNT and FRNRAP. This CDR3 is 14 amino acids long. Trimming took 3 bases from V and 7 from J, leaving 13 bases between them.

In its sample, this clonotype was seen many times. This chain uses TRBV29-1 with TRBJ2-7, with D unresolved. The CDR3 sequence is 13 residues long. CDR1 is SQVTM, CDR2 ANQGSEA, per germline. The germline V and J ends were trimmed by 6 bases and 4 bases, with 16 bases remaining between them. In DNA form, the CDR3 reads TGCAGCGTAGGGCTCCGGACGGAGTACGAGCAGTACTTC. Protein: CSVGLRTEYEQYF.

The gene calls are TRBV6-2 or TRBV6-3 and TRBJ2-1; TRBD2 might be the D (5 bases). The CDR3 loop spans 13 amino acids. Germline CDR1 is MNHEY and CDR2 is SVGEGT. Trimming left V 6 bases short and J 10 bases short, with 16 bases between. CDR3 amino acids: CASSAGGGWEQFF. CDR3 nucleotide sequence: TGTGCCAGCAGCGCCGGAGGCGGCTGGGAGCAGTTCTTC.

V is TRBV20-1 and J is TRBJ1-4, with D uncertain. The CDR3 runs to 12 residues. V was pared by 4 bases and J by 6 bases, with 9 bases between. Germline values: CDR1 DFQATT, CDR2 SNEGSKA (reference sequence). For the CDR3, the DNA is TGCAGTGCTAAGAAATCGGATGAAAAACTGTTTTTT. It is translated as CSAKKSDEKLFF.

This chain joins TRBV18 and TRBJ1-2, with 12 bases that match TRBD1. With V trimmed by 2 bases and J by 4 bases, 8 bases remained unmatched. From germline, CDR1 is KGHSH and CDR2 LQKENI. CDR3 size: 17 residues. The CDR3 here is CASSPTGTGGISYGYTF. DNA of the CDR3: TGTGCCAGCTCACCAACCGGGACAGGGGGCATCAGCTATGGCTACACCTTC.

This clonotype appeared a few times. J is TRBJ2-1 and V is TRBV4-3; tentative D call: TRBD2 (6 bases). The germline V gene has CDR1 LGHNA and CDR2 YSLEER. This CDR3 is 18 amino acids long. V was pared by 0 bases and J by 1 base, with 16 bases between. CDR3 loop: CASSQDPFSRGSYNEQFF. CDR3 bases: TGCGCCAGCAGCCAAGACCCCTTCTCACGGGGGTCCTACAATGAGCAGTTCTTC.

The chain joins TRBV12-3 or TRBV12-4 to TRBJ1-4; possible D gene TRBD1, 5 bases. V lost 4 bases and J lost 7, with 16 bases in between. This CDR3 has 15 amino acids. The CDR3 region has the DNA TGTGCCAGCAGTTGGGGGAGGGCGCTAGGTGAAAAACTGTTTTTT. Its translation: CASSWGRALGEKLFF.

This clonotype was seen repeatedly, ten times or more. For the CDR3, the DNA is TGCAGTGCTAGAAAGGCAGGTTTGAACACTGAAGCTTTCTTT. This gives the protein CSARKAGLNTEAFF. This chain connects TRBV20-1 to TRBJ1-1; D gene ambiguous. The CDR3 runs to 14 residues. Germline CDR1 DFQATT, CDR2 SNEGSKA (reference sequence). V was trimmed by 2 bases and J by 0 bases, leaving 10 bases between them.

The rearrangement joins TRBV6-4 to TRBJ2-3; D is perhaps TRBD1 (6 bases). Trimming took off 0 bases at V and 4 bases at J, with 8 bases between the two ends. CDR1 and CDR2 from the germline V gene are MRHNA and SNTAGT. The CDR3 contains 14 residues. The CDR3 DNA reads as TGTGCCAGCAGTGACTCCGCAGGGGCAGATACGCAGTATTTT. Protein sequence: CASSDSAGADTQYF.

Only a few counts were recorded for this clonotype. CDR3 nucleotide sequence: TGTGCCAGCAGACCCGGGGCGGCAGGCTATGGCTACACCTTC. Encoded protein: CASRPGAAGYGYTF. The J gene is TRBJ1-2, the V gene TRBV5-6, with D perhaps matching TRBD1 (5 bases). Germline values: CDR1 SGHDT, CDR2 YYEEEE. The V end lost 5 bases, the J end lost 4 bases, and 15 bases lay between the germline ends. The CDR3 covers 14 residues.